This paragraph reports one T cell receptor beta chain. The sample is drawn from a study of technical replicates of blood from a handful of donors. CDR3 size: 12 residues. The V end was cut by 4 bases, the J end by 8 bases, with 11 bases between. Germline lookup yields CDR1 SEHNR and CDR2 FQNEAQ (reference sequence). This table comes from immunoSEQ multiplex PCR, and its TCRdb copy is limited to in-frame clones, with some not included. The top ten clones hold around 0.35% of a sample with roughly 92,000 clones, approximately 96% of them seen once. The rearrangement links TRBV7-9 to TRBJ1-2; unclear D gene. Sequenced: T cells isolated from PBMCs. The TCR sequence derives from a human donor in good health. Written as DNA, the CDR3 is TGTGCCAGCAGCTCCCCCCCGGGAGGCTACACCTTC. It translates to CASSSPPGGYTF.